This T cell receptor (beta chain) came from a study of CD8 T cells in Susac syndrome. The V end was cut by 0 bases, the J end by 4 bases, with 13 bases between. There are 16 residues in the CDR3. Germline values: CDR1 LNHDA, CDR2 SQIVND (reference sequence). TEMRA cells underwent FACS enrichment and CD8+ and CD4+ T cells underwent negative isolation. The authors reverse transcribed roughly 0.5 to 1 ug RNA with random hexamers. Multiplex PCR with immunoSEQ amplified the TCR beta CDR3 across 54 Vbeta and 13 Jbeta. TCRdb re-derived calls from the immunoSEQ multiplex PCR reads in MiXCR, one entry per CDR3 protein. The sample includes 100,000 to 150,000 distinct CDR3 sequences, approximately 93% seen only once; the top ten take roughly 0.33%.

The V call is TRBV19, the J call TRBJ1-5; tentatively, D is TRBD1 (6 bases). Sequenced: CD8+ T cells from PBMCs. The receptor's source is a human donor with multiple sclerosis. Written as DNA, the CDR3 is TGTGCCAGTAGTATAGACAGGGGAAGGAGTAATCAGCCCCAGCATTTT. Translating gives CASSIDRGRSNQPQHF.